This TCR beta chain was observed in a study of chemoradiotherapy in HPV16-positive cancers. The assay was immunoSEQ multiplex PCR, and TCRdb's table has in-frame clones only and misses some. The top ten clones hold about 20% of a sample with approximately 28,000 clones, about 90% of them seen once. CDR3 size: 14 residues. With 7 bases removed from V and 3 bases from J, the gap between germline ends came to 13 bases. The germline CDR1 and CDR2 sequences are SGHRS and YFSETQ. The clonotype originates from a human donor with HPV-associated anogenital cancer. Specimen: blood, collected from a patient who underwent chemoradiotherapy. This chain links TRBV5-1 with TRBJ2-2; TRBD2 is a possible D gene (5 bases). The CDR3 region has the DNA TGCGCCAGCCTCCGAGGGCCGGACACCGGGGAGCTGTTTTTT. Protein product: CASLRGPDTGELFF. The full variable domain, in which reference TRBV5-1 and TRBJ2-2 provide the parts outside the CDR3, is KAGVTQTPRYLIKTRGQQVTLSCSPISGHRSVSWYQQTPGQGLQFLFEYFSETQRNKGNFPGRFSGRQFSNSRSEMNVSTLELGDSALYLCASLRGPDTGELFFGEGSRLTVL.